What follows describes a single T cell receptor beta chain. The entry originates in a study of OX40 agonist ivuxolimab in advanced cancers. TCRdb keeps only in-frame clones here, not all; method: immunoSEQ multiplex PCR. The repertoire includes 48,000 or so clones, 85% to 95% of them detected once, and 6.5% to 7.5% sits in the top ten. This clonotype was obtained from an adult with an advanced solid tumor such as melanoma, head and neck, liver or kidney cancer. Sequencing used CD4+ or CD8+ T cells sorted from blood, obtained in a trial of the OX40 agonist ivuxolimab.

DNA of the CDR3: TGTGCCAGCAGCCAAGGATCTTGGGGAGGGGGCTACACAGATACGCAGTATTTT. This codes for CASSQGSWGGGYTDTQYF. The V and J genes are TRBV4-2 and TRBJ2-3; the D gene could be TRBD1 or TRBD2 (7 bases each). The CDR3 contains 18 residues. The germline gives CDR1 LGHNA, CDR2 YNFKEQ. The V end lost 1 base, the J end lost 2 bases, and 19 bases lay between the germline ends.